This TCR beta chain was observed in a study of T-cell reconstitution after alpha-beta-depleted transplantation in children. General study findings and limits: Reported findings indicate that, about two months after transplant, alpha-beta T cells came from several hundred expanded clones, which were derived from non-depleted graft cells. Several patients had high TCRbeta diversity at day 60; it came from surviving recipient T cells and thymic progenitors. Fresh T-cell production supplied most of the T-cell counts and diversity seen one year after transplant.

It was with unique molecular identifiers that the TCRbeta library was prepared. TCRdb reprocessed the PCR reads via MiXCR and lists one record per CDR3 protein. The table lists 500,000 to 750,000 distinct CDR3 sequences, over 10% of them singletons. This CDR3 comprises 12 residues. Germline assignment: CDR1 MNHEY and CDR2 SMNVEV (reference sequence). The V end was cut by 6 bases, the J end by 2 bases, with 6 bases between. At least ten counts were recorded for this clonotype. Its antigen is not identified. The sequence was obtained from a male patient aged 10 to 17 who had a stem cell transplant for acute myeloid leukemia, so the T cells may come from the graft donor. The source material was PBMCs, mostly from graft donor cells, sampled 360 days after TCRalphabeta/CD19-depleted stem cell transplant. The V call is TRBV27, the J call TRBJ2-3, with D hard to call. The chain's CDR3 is CASSRSTDTQYF. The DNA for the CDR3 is TGTGCCAGCAGCCGCTCCACAGATACGCAGTATTTT.